This T cell receptor (beta chain) comes out of a study of Graves' ophthalmopathy and Graves' hyperthyroidism. There are a few counts of this clonotype. V was shortened by 4 bases and J by 0 bases, with 14 bases between the two germline ends. The CDR3 runs 17 residues. Germline V lookup: CDR1 SGDLS, CDR2 YYNGEE. Amplification of the TCR beta CDR3 regions used RNA transcripts (as template). Amplification began with first-round RT-PCR using HTBI primers, then second-round multiplex PCR was performed. TCRdb ran MiXCR on the multiplex PCR reads and lists one entry per CDR3 protein. The table includes hundreds of thousands of distinct CDR3 sequences, roughly 20% detected once.

The source material was peripheral blood. J is TRBJ1-6 and V is TRBV9; D gene uncertain. This receptor was identified in a woman aged 18-29 years with stable Graves' hyperthyroidism. Some clones in this sample may be carry-over from other donors' samples. CDR3 in DNA: TGTGCCAGCAGCCTTAGCGGGGAGCCCTCCTATAATTCACCCCTCCACTTT. Its protein product is CASSLSGEPSYNSPLHF.